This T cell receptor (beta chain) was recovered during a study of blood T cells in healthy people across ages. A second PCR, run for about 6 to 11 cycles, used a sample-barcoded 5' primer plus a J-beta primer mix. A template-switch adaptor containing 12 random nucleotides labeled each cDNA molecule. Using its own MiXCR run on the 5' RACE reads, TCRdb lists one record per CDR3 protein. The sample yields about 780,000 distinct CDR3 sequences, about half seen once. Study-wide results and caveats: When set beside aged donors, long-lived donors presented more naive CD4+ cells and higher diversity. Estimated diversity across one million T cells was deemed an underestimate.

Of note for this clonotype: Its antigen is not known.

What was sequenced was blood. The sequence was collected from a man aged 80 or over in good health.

The CDR3 reads CASSSPGLYINEQFF. The CDR3 DNA reads TGTGCCAGCAGCTCGCCGGGACTCTACATCAATGAGCAGTTCTTC. The rearrangement joins TRBV7-9 to TRBJ2-1, with a weak D call TRBD2 (6 bases). V was clipped by 4 bases and J by 6 bases, with 16 bases between them. CDR1 is SEHNR and CDR2 is FQNEAQ in the germline V gene (reference sequence). The CDR3 has 15 residues.